This T cell receptor beta chain was sequenced for a study of control samples from healthy donors and cancer patients. This clone was counted a few times. The protocol was immunoSEQ multiplex PCR, while the TCRdb copy is restricted to in-frame clones and leaves out a portion. The repertoire holds under 450,000 clones, with approximately 92% as singletons. V lost 0 bases and J lost 7, with 6 bases in between. The CDR3 has 13 residues. Per germline, CDR1 LGHNA and CDR2 YNFKEQ. The J gene is TRBJ2-2, the V gene TRBV4-2; D ambiguous. The TCR sequence derives from a man in his forties with head and neck cancer. Input material: PBMCs. CDR3 sequence: CASSQDAVGELFF. CDR3 bases: TGTGCCAGCAGCCAAGATGCGGTCGGGGAGCTGTTTTTT.